Sequencing of this TCR beta chain was carried out in a study of naive and memory T cell subsets. Study observations and caveats: Diversity fell and Gini index rose from naive through CM, EM, EMRA. Especially in CD8 cells, naive repertoires contained a few larger clonotypes, possibly CD45RA-re-expressing memory cells. There was no ground truth to check naive and memory subset results.

The beta constant-region primer was an equimolar mix of two oligonucleotides covering TRBC1 and TRBC2. The ligated cDNA underwent four PCR rounds using SP2 and nested alpha and beta constant-region primers. MiXCR, run by TCRdb on the UMI-ligation and nested PCR reads, gives a single entry per CDR3 protein. The table records 130,000 to 150,000 distinct CDR3 sequences, approximately 24% of them present only once. A word on this clonotype: Its antigen is still unknown.

Germline V gives CDR1 LGHDT, CDR2 YNNKEL (reference sequence). This CDR3 has 13 residues. The ends lost 8 bases at V and 6 bases at J; junction bases unmatched: 6. The clonotype was recovered from a human donor in good health. The V gene is TRBV3-1, the J gene TRBJ2-5; 10 bases agree with TRBD2. The sequenced sample consisted of naive CD4+ T cells from blood. CDR3 region: CASHSSGSKTQYF. The CDR3 region has the DNA TGTGCCAGCCACTCTAGCGGGAGTAAGACCCAGTACTTC.